These T cell receptor beta chains were read from a single sample in a study of PD-1 blockade in classical Hodgkin lymphoma. Assay: immunoSEQ multiplex PCR; the TCRdb copy retains only in-frame clones and omits some. The sample lists tens of thousands of clones; 60% to 85% were seen once. The sample in question was peripheral blood mononuclear cells (PBMCs), obtained before the second cycle of nivolumab. The source is a human donor with classical Hodgkin lymphoma. CDR3s include the opening cysteine and the closing phenylalanine or tryptophan. Each record gives: D gene, J gene, V gene, clone size, CDR3 DNA, CDR3 protein. A D gene is named only where the DNA matches it firmly. Clone size, where shown, is once, few, many, or a class for clones that have expanded.

D: TRBD1; J: TRBJ1-3; V: TRBV25-1; size: few; DNA: TGTGCCAGCAGGGATGACAGGGAGGCTGGAAACACCATATATTTT; CDR3: CASRDDREAGNTIYF
D: NA; J: TRBJ2-3; V: TRBV9; size: NA; DNA: TGTGCCAGCAGCGTAGGTGGGGGCCCCACAGATACGCAGTATTTT; CDR3: CASSVGGGPTDTQYF
D: TRBD1; J: TRBJ2-7; V: TRBV5-6; size: NA; DNA: TGTGCCAGCAGCTTGGGGTATGGGACAGGGAACTACGAGCAGTACTTC; CDR3: CASSLGYGTGNYEQYF
D: NA; J: TRBJ1-1; V: TRBV11-2; size: NA; DNA: TGTGCCAGCAGCCGCGGTCAAACAGACACTGAAGCTTTCTTT; CDR3: CASSRGQTDTEAFF
D: NA; J: TRBJ2-5; V: TRBV5-5; size: NA; DNA: TGTGCCAGCAGCTTGTCCGCAGGGCGGGAAGAGACCCAGTACTTC; CDR3: CASSLSAGREETQYF
D: TRBD1; J: TRBJ1-5; V: TRBV7-3; size: NA; DNA: TGTGCCAGCAGCCCGACAGGGTGGAATCAGCCCCAGCATTTT; CDR3: CASSPTGWNQPQHF
D: TRBD1; J: TRBJ2-7; V: TRBV27; size: NA; DNA: TGTGCCAGCAGAGACCGGGACAGGGGGAGCGAGCAGTACTTC; CDR3: CASRDRDRGSEQYF
D: NA; J: TRBJ2-1; V: TRBV5-1; size: NA; DNA: TGCGCCAGCATGGACCCAGCCTACAATGAGCAGTTCTTC; CDR3: CASMDPAYNEQFF
D: NA; J: TRBJ2-7; V: TRBV27; size: NA; DNA: TGTGCCAGCAGTTCTTCCCCCGAACTCTACGAGCAGTACTTC; CDR3: CASSSSPELYEQYF
D: NA; J: TRBJ1-1; V: TRBV5-6; size: NA; DNA: TGTGCCAGCAGCTTTATTAACACTGAAGCTTTCTTT; CDR3: CASSFINTEAFF
D: TRBD2; J: TRBJ2-3; V: TRBV30; size: NA; DNA: TGTGCCTGGAGTACTAGCGGGAGGGTCACAGATACGCAGTATTTT; CDR3: CAWSTSGRVTDTQYF
D: TRBD2; J: TRBJ2-3; V: TRBV7-2; size: NA; DNA: TGTGCCAGCAGCCGACGGACTAGGACGGCAGATACGCAGTATTTT; CDR3: CASSRRTRTADTQYF
D: TRBD2; J: TRBJ2-1; V: TRBV27; size: NA; DNA: TGTGCCAGCAGTTTGGGACTAACCTACAATGAGCAGTTCTTC; CDR3: CASSLGLTYNEQFF
D: TRBD1; J: TRBJ2-3; V: TRBV2; size: few; DNA: TGTGCCAGCCGAGACAGGGGGTCGGCAGATACGCAGTATTTT; CDR3: CASRDRGSADTQYF
D: NA; J: TRBJ2-7; V: TRBV5-1; size: NA; DNA: TGCGCCAGCAGCTTAAAAGAAACTATTCCGAAGGTGGAGCAGTACTTC; CDR3: CASSLKETIPKVEQYF
D: TRBD1; J: TRBJ1-6; V: TRBV18; size: NA; DNA: TGTGCCAGCTCACCGGACAGGGAATCACCCCTCCACTTT; CDR3: CASSPDRESPLHF
D: TRBD2; J: TRBJ2-5; V: TRBV19; size: NA; DNA: TGTGCCAGTAGAGGGAGGGCAGTAGAGACCCAGTACTTC; CDR3: CASRGRAVETQYF
D: NA; J: TRBJ1-1; V: TRBV2; size: NA; DNA: TGTGCCAGCAGTGACAGGGGCGGGTACACTGAAGCTTTCTTT; CDR3: CASSDRGGYTEAFF
D: NA; J: TRBJ2-3; V: TRBV4-2; size: NA; DNA: TGTGCCAGCAGCCAAGCGGACGGAAAAAGCACAGATACGCAGTATTTT; CDR3: CASSQADGKSTDTQYF
D: NA; J: TRBJ2-3; V: TRBV28; size: NA; DNA: TGTGCCAGCAGTACTGCGATATTCCGCACAGATACGCAGTATTTT; CDR3: CASSTAIFRTDTQYF
D: TRBD1; J: TRBJ2-5; V: TRBV7-8; size: NA; DNA: TGTGCCAGCAGCTCCAACAGGGGAAGGGGGGAGACCCAGTACTTC; CDR3: CASSSNRGRGETQYF
D: NA; J: TRBJ1-2; V: TRBV10-3; size: NA; DNA: TGTGCCATCAGTGACGGGATAGTCTACTATGGCTACACCTTC; CDR3: CAISDGIVYYGYTF
D: NA; J: TRBJ2-5; V: TRBV6-4; size: NA; DNA: TGTGCCAGCAGTGAACCCAAGTCGGGACCGTCTCGAGCGGAGACCCAGTACTTC; CDR3: CASSEPKSGPSRAETQYF
D: NA; J: TRBJ1-1; V: TRBV7-2; size: NA; DNA: TGTGCCAGCAGCTTATTAGAGGGGGGGACTGAAGCTTTCTTT; CDR3: CASSLLEGGTEAFF
D: TRBD1; J: TRBJ1-2; V: TRBV7-9; size: NA; DNA: TGTGCCAGCAAAATCTCAGGGGGCGACTATGGCTACACCTTC; CDR3: CASKISGGDYGYTF
D: NA; J: TRBJ1-1; V: TRBV5-1; size: few; DNA: TGCGCCAGCACCCAGAATCCCGGACAGACGGGGGAAGGAGCTTTCTTT; CDR3: CASTQNPGQTGEGAFF
D: NA; J: TRBJ2-1; V: TRBV19; size: NA; DNA: TGTGCCAGTAGTACCCAGGAGTTATCTTCCAATGAGCAGTTCTTC; CDR3: CASSTQELSSNEQFF
D: NA; J: TRBJ1-6; V: TRBV5-1; size: NA; DNA: TGCGCCAGCAGCTTAACAGGGTGGGATTCACCCCTCCACTTT; CDR3: CASSLTGWDSPLHF
D: NA; J: TRBJ1-4; V: TRBV30; size: once; DNA: TGTGCCTGGAGTGGGGACCGACACTTGAATGAAAAACTGTTTTTT; CDR3: CAWSGDRHLNEKLFF
D: NA; J: TRBJ2-7; V: TRBV6-5; size: NA; DNA: TGTGCCAGCAGTCCATCTGTCGCCTTATCCTACGAGCAGTACTTC; CDR3: CASSPSVALSYEQYF
D: NA; J: TRBJ2-7; V: TRBV7-2; size: NA; DNA: TGTGCCAGCAGCTCGCCGGTTGGGTACGAGCAGTACTTC; CDR3: CASSSPVGYEQYF
D: NA; J: TRBJ2-7; V: TRBV14; size: NA; DNA: TGTGCCAGCGGAGCTTGGGGGAAGCAGTACTTC; CDR3: CASGAWGKQYF
D: TRBD1; J: TRBJ2-7; V: TRBV10-3; size: few; DNA: TGTGCCATATCCCGGGACAGCTACGAGCAGTACTTC; CDR3: CAISRDSYEQYF
D: TRBD2; J: TRBJ2-3; V: TRBV18; size: NA; DNA: TGTGCCAGCTCACCCAAGCGGGGGTCAGATACGCAGTATTTT; CDR3: CASSPKRGSDTQYF
D: NA; J: TRBJ2-6; V: TRBV14; size: NA; DNA: TGTGCCAGCAGCCAAGACCCGGGTAACGGGGCCAACGTCCTGACTTTC; CDR3: CASSQDPGNGANVLTF
D: NA; J: TRBJ2-5; V: TRBV4-1; size: few; DNA: TGCGCCAGCAGCCAGGGGGACTCATCGCAGAGGGGGACCCAGTACTTC; CDR3: CASSQGDSSQRGTQYF
D: NA; J: TRBJ1-5; V: TRBV2; size: NA; DNA: TGTGCCAGCAGAGACAGCAATCAGCCCCAGCATTTT; CDR3: CASRDSNQPQHF
D: NA; J: TRBJ1-6; V: TRBV4-3; size: NA; DNA: TGCGCCAGCAGCCAAGAGGTAGACAGCTCCTATAATTCACCCCTCCACTTT; CDR3: CASSQEVDSSYNSPLHF
D: NA; J: TRBJ1-1; V: TRBV7-6; size: NA; DNA: TGTGCCAGCAGCAGAACCAGGGGCGAGAACACTGAAGCTTTCTTT; CDR3: CASSRTRGENTEAFF
D: TRBD2; J: TRBJ2-1; V: TRBV7-9; size: NA; DNA: TGTGCCAGCAGCTTAGTGCGGGGGGCAGCTACCTACAATGAGCAGTTCTTC; CDR3: CASSLVRGAATYNEQFF
D: TRBD1; J: TRBJ1-2; V: TRBV7-9; size: NA; DNA: TGTGCCAGCAGCTCGGCAGGGGGCTATGGCTACACCTTC; CDR3: CASSSAGGYGYTF
D: NA; J: TRBJ1-1; V: TRBV6-5; size: few; DNA: TGTGCCAGCAGTTACCGCAGGGGGAACACTGAAGCTTTCTTT; CDR3: CASSYRRGNTEAFF
D: TRBD1; J: TRBJ1-1; V: TRBV6-1; size: NA; DNA: TGTGCCAGCAGCATACAGGGGAGGACTGAAGCTTTCTTT; CDR3: CASSIQGRTEAFF
D: TRBD2; J: TRBJ2-2; V: TRBV9; size: NA; DNA: TGTGCCAGCAGCGCTACTAGCGGGGGACCGGTCACCGGGGAGCTGTTTTTT; CDR3: CASSATSGGPVTGELFF
D: TRBD1; J: TRBJ2-2; V: TRBV10-3; size: NA; DNA: TGTGCCATCAGCCCCTCTGGGGCACAGGGGGCGCCCACCGGGGAGCTGTTTTTT; CDR3: CAISPSGAQGAPTGELFF
D: NA; J: TRBJ2-5; V: TRBV11-3; size: NA; DNA: TGTGCCAGCAGCTTAGTAAGGGGTCCTGAGACCCAGTACTTC; CDR3: CASSLVRGPETQYF
D: TRBD1; J: TRBJ1-4; V: TRBV11-2; size: NA; DNA: TGTGCCAGCAGCTACAGGGGGCTCAATGAAAAACTGTTTTTT; CDR3: CASSYRGLNEKLFF
D: TRBD2; J: TRBJ2-7; V: TRBV7-9; size: NA; DNA: TGTGCCAGCAGCCCCACTAGCGTCCACGAGCAGTACTTC; CDR3: CASSPTSVHEQYF
D: NA; J: TRBJ2-2; V: TRBV6-5; size: few; DNA: TGTGCCAGCAGTTACGACAGCGGTACCGGGGAGCTGTTTTTT; CDR3: CASSYDSGTGELFF
D: NA; J: TRBJ1-4; V: TRBV5-4; size: NA; DNA: TGTGCCAGCAGCTTGGGCAGACTCGGAGTCAATGAAAAACTGTTTTTT; CDR3: CASSLGRLGVNEKLFF
D: NA; J: TRBJ1-5; V: TRBV19; size: NA; DNA: TGTGCCAGTACGGGTAGGGGGACAACGTCTCAGCCCCAGCATTTT; CDR3: CASTGRGTTSQPQHF
D: TRBD2; J: TRBJ2-7; V: TRBV5-1; size: NA; DNA: TGCGCCAGCAGCGCAAGGACTAGCGGGAGAAGTGTGTACGAGCAGTACTTC; CDR3: CASSARTSGRSVYEQYF
D: TRBD2; J: TRBJ2-7; V: TRBV7-9; size: few; DNA: TGTGCCAGCAGCTTAGTAGCGGGAGCGGGGGAGCAGTACTTC; CDR3: CASSLVAGAGEQYF
D: NA; J: TRBJ1-1; V: TRBV30; size: NA; DNA: NA; CDR3: CAWSVGGGSFF